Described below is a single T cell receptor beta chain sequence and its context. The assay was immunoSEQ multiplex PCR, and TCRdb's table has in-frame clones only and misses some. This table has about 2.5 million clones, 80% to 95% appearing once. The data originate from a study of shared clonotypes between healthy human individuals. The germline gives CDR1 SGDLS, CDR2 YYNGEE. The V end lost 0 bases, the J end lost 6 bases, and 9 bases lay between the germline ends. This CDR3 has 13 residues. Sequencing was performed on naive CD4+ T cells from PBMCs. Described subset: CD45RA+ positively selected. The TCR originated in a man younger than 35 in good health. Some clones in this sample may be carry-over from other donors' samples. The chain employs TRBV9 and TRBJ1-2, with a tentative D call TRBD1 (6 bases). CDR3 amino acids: CASSVVRGHGYTF. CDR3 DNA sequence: TGTGCCAGCAGCGTAGTTCGGGGGCATGGCTACACCTTC.